Below, 28 T cell receptor beta chains from the same sample are listed, as sequenced in a study of shared clonotypes between healthy human individuals (TCRdb year 2020). The library relied on the immunoSEQ multiplex PCR assay. This immuneACCESS table, as held by TCRdb, lists in-frame sequences with V and J called but not all clones. Of the missing ones, under half trace to an unresolved V gene in checked studies; the others have no known cause. The sample includes hundreds of thousands of clones, with approximately 97% observed a single time. The ten biggest clones cover 0.057% of the sample. Sequencing was carried out using naive CD4+ T cells sorted from blood. Interpreted using the paper, the cell subset or site label stands for: CD45RA+ positively selected. These receptors all stem from a woman in her thirties in good health.

The chain links TRBV28 to TRBJ2-7; D is tentatively TRBD1 or TRBD2 (6 bases each). The CDR3 is 15 residues long. Trimming took 8 bases from V and 2 from J, leaving 19 bases between them. CDR1 is MDHEN, CDR2 SYDVKM, per germline. CDR3 in amino acids: CASLPEGVRPYEQYF. CDR3 bases: TGTGCCAGCCTCCCGGAGGGGGTCCGACCCTACGAGCAGTACTTC.

The rearrangement links TRBV28 to TRBJ2-7, with 7 bases matching TRBD1. There are 13 residues in the CDR3. Germline V gene lookup returns CDR1 MDHEN and CDR2 SYDVKM. V dropped 8 bases and J dropped 2; count of bases not matched to a gene: 6. DNA of the CDR3: TGTGCCAGCGCCGGGACAGCAACCTACGAGCAGTACTTC. This translates into CASAGTATYEQYF.

The chain has TRBV30 and TRBJ2-7; the match to TRBD1 covers 11 bases. The CDR3 totals 16 residues. Germline V gene sequence: CDR1 GTSNPN, CDR2 SVGIG (reference sequence). Germline trimming cut 6 bases from V and 3 bases from J; bases unmatched to any gene: 13. The CDR3 sequence: CACHYPGTGGHYEQYF. For the CDR3, the DNA is TGTGCCTGCCATTATCCCGGGACAGGGGGTCACTACGAGCAGTACTTC.

The J gene is TRBJ2-7, the V gene TRBV11-2, with TRBD2 identical over 8 bases. The V gene's germline CDR1 is SGHAT and CDR2 FQNNGV. The CDR3 consists of 13 residues. V dropped 4 bases and J dropped 4; count of bases not matched to a gene: 3. CDR3 sequence (DNA): TGTGCCAGCAGCTCTCTAGCGGGTTACGAGCAGTACTTC. Protein: CASSSLAGYEQYF.

The rearrangement uses TRBV5-5 and TRBJ1-2, with D unresolved. The germline V gene encodes CDR1 SGHKS and CDR2 YYEKEE (reference sequence). The CDR3 covers 12 residues. Between the trimmed V and J ends, which lost 0 bases and 8 bases, there was a span of 8 bases. The CDR3 reads CASSLEFGGYTF. In DNA form, the CDR3 reads TGTGCCAGCAGCTTGGAATTTGGGGGCTACACCTTC.

V and J are TRBV2 and TRBJ1-1; TRBD1 matches at 8 bases. Germline-derived CDR1 and CDR2 are SNHLY and FYNNEI. The CDR3 is made up of 14 amino acids. Trimming at V came to 5 bases and at J to 4 bases, leaving 6 bases not matched to a gene. The CDR3 DNA follows: TGTGCCAGCAGTACGACAGGGGTCGTCACTGAAGCTTTCTTT. Translated, it gives CASSTTGVVTEAFF.

V is TRBV19 and J is TRBJ2-1, with 12 bases lining up with TRBD1. The germline gives CDR1 LNHDA, CDR2 SQIVND (reference sequence). The CDR3 is 16 amino acids. With 8 bases clipped from V and 12 bases from J, the junction kept 17 bases outside the gene matches. CDR3 nucleotides: TGTGCCAGTCGGGACAGGGGGCTAGTAGCGGGAGGCGCGCAGTTCTTC. Protein product: CASRDRGLVAGGAQFF. The full variable domain, rest sourced from reference TRBV19 and TRBJ2-1, is DGGITQSPKYLFRKEGQNVTLSCEQNLNHDAMYWYRQDPGQGLRLIYYSQIVNDFQKGDIAEGYSVSREKKESFPLTVTSAQKNPTAFYLCASRDRGLVAGGAQFFGPGTRLTVL.

CDR3 loop: CASRPPPGTATYEQYF. In nucleotides, the CDR3 is TGTGCCAGCAGACCGCCTCCCGGGACCGCGACCTACGAGCAGTACTTC. V is TRBV28 and J is TRBJ2-7; the D gene could be TRBD1 or TRBD2 (5 bases each). Germline V gene data show CDR1 as MDHEN and CDR2 as SYDVKM. With 6 bases removed from V and 2 bases from J, the gap between germline ends came to 20 bases. CDR3 length: 16 amino acids.

This clone was seen a single time. CDR3 amino acids: CASSQLRVRGRSGANVLTF. CDR3 DNA sequence: TGCGCCAGCAGCCAATTGAGGGTTCGGGGGCGGTCTGGGGCCAACGTCCTGACTTTC. J is TRBJ2-6 and V is TRBV4-1; either TRBD1 or TRBD2 may supply D (6 bases each). There are 19 residues in the CDR3. From germline, CDR1 is MGHRA and CDR2 YSYEKL. V dropped 2 bases and J dropped 1 base, with 18 bases sitting between them.

The chain has TRBV6-5 and TRBJ2-2, with 7 bases lining up with TRBD2. The germline gives CDR1 MNHEY, CDR2 SVGAGI. This CDR3 has 16 residues. Losses at the gene ends were 0 bases for V and 4 bases for J; bases not matched to a gene: 5. This CDR3 is CASSYSVGGGTGELFF. Written as DNA, the CDR3 is TGTGCCAGCAGTTACTCGGTGGGGGGGGGCACCGGGGAGCTGTTTTTT.

The V call is TRBV9, the J call TRBJ2-5; D possibly corresponds to TRBD1 (5 bases). The germline V gene encodes CDR1 SGDLS and CDR2 YYNGEE. This CDR3 comprises 15 residues. V was shortened by 2 bases and J by 5 bases, with 16 bases between the two germline ends. The CDR3 DNA reads TGTGCCAGCAGCGTCGTCCCTGGACAACGGGAGACCCAGTACTTC. This codes for CASSVVPGQRETQYF.

The gene calls are TRBV28 and TRBJ2-2, with D possibly TRBD1 on 6 matching bases. Trimming took off 7 bases at V and 6 bases at J, with 24 bases between the two ends. Germline CDR1 reads MDHEN; CDR2 reads SYDVKM. This CDR3 is 17 amino acids long. The CDR3 DNA reads as TGTGCCAGCAATCCCGAGGACAGTAAGGCTCACGCCGGGGAGCTGTTTTTT. Amino acids: CASNPEDSKAHAGELFF. The full variable domain, completed using reference TRBV28 and TRBJ2-2, is DVKVTQSSRYLVKRTGEKVFLECVQDMDHENMFWYRQDPGLGLRLIYFSYDVKMKEKGDIPEGYSVSREKKERFSLILESASTNQTSMYLCASNPEDSKAHAGELFFGEGSRLTVL.

The V call is TRBV4-1, the J call TRBJ2-2, with no clear D. The CDR3 consists of 14 residues. Germline loops: CDR1 MGHRA, CDR2 YSYEKL. Trimming cost V 0 bases and J 6 bases, with 8 bases left between them. This CDR3 is CASSQDFVAGELFF. The CDR3 coding sequence is TGCGCCAGCAGCCAAGACTTCGTCGCCGGGGAGCTGTTTTTT.

The V and J genes are TRBV11-2 and TRBJ2-7; maybe TRBD2 (7 bases). Germline V lookup: CDR1 SGHAT, CDR2 FQNNGV. This CDR3 has 16 residues. The V end was cut by 5 bases, the J end by 3 bases, with 20 bases between. CDR3 loop: CASSPRGAREYYEQYF. The CDR3 DNA sequence: TGTGCCAGCAGCCCTCGGGGGGCGCGAGAATACTACGAGCAGTACTTC.

V and J are TRBV6-1 and TRBJ2-7; TRBD1 aligns across 12 bases. Per germline, CDR1 MNHNS and CDR2 SASEGT. The CDR3 runs 15 residues. Unmatched junction bases numbered 7, after V lost 4 bases and J lost 6 bases. This CDR3 is CASSARDRGLGEQYF. The CDR3 DNA sequence: TGTGCCAGCAGTGCCCGGGACAGGGGGCTAGGCGAGCAGTACTTC.

DNA of the CDR3: TGCAGCGTTGCCCAGGGCAATCAGCCCCAGCATTTT. The encoded protein is CSVAQGNQPQHF. The chain couples TRBV29-1 to TRBJ1-5; D remains unclear. V was pared by 4 bases and J by 2 bases, with 6 bases between. CDR1 and CDR2 (germline): SQVTM, ANQGSEA. The CDR3 extends over 12 amino acids.

The rearrangement joins TRBV5-1 to TRBJ2-6, with D perhaps matching TRBD1 (5 bases). The CDR3 has 16 amino acids. V gave up 4 bases and J gave up 0 bases, with 11 bases separating them. The V gene's germline CDR1 is SGHRS and CDR2 YFSETQ. CDR3 DNA: TGCGCCAGCAGCCTGGGGCCGGTCTCTGGGGCCAACGTCCTGACTTTC. It codes for CASSLGPVSGANVLTF.

The chain uses TRBV28 and TRBJ1-2; no definite D call. The germline V gene encodes CDR1 MDHEN and CDR2 SYDVKM. Between the trimmed V and J ends, which lost 6 bases and 0 bases, there was a span of 8 bases. The CDR3 is 13 residues long. The CDR3 nucleotides read TGTGCCAGCAGCTACAACTCTAACTATGGCTACACCTTC. It specifies CASSYNSNYGYTF.

This sequence joins TRBV5-6 and TRBJ1-1, with D possibly TRBD1 on 5 matching bases. Germline CDR1 is SGHDT and CDR2 is YYEEEE. V was trimmed by 0 bases and J by 10 bases, leaving 13 bases between them. The CDR3 is 13 amino acids. For the CDR3, the DNA is TGTGCCAGCAGCTTGGGGGACCCCGCACCAGCTTTCTTT. The encoded protein is CASSLGDPAPAFF.

This chain links TRBV18 with TRBJ1-1; tentatively, D is TRBD1 (6 bases). CDR1 is KGHSH and CDR2 is LQKENI in the germline V gene. This CDR3 comprises 16 residues. The V and J ends lost 4 bases and 0 bases respectively, with 15 bases between them. The CDR3 here is CASSLTGHQMNTEAFF. The CDR3 region has the DNA TGTGCCAGCTCACTAACGGGACACCAAATGAACACTGAAGCTTTCTTT.

The rearrangement links TRBV23-1 to TRBJ1-5; 11 bases line up with TRBD1. TRBV23-1 is noted as an ORF with a role that remains uncertain. The length of the CDR3 is 17 residues. V lost 0 bases and J lost 6; bases outside the gene matches: 7. Here the CDR3 DNA reads TGCGCCAGCAGTCAATCCTTGGGACAGGGGGTATTTCAGCCCCAGCATTTT. Its translation: CASSQSLGQGVFQPQHF.

The rearrangement joins TRBV5-6 to TRBJ1-2; tentatively, D is TRBD1 (5 bases). Trimming stripped 4 bases from V and 2 bases from J, with 15 bases between. Germline CDR1 reads SGHDT; CDR2 reads YYEEEE. The CDR3 is 15 amino acids. The CDR3 spells CASSTGPEGNYGYTF. CDR3 DNA: TGTGCCAGCAGCACGGGCCCTGAGGGGAACTATGGCTACACCTTC.

The chain carries TRBV7-2 and TRBJ2-3; 7 nucleotides align to TRBD2. With 7 bases clipped from V and 0 bases from J, the junction kept 10 bases outside the gene matches. The CDR3 runs to 16 residues. Germline assignment: CDR1 SGHTA and CDR2 FQGNSA. The CDR3 DNA reads TGTGCCAGCAATTGGGAGGGCCCGAAAAGCACAGATACGCAGTATTTT. It yields the protein CASNWEGPKSTDTQYF.

The gene calls are TRBV6-5 and TRBJ2-5; 10 nucleotides line up with TRBD1. Near its end, the DNA agrees better with TRBJ2-7, so the J call may be wrong. Germline V gene sequence: CDR1 MNHEY, CDR2 SVGAGI. The CDR3 covers 15 residues. CDR3 nucleotides: TGTGCCAGCAGTACTAGGGGGACAGGGGCCTACGAGCAGTACTTC. It codes for CASSTRGTGAYEQYF.

The gene calls are TRBV6-5 and TRBJ2-7, with no clear D. The ends were cut back, 6 bases at V and 6 bases at J, with 18 bases in the middle. Germline-derived CDR1 and CDR2 are MNHEY and SVGAGI. This CDR3 has 14 residues. The CDR3 DNA is TGTGCCAGCAGCGGACCGCAGGTTTTCGCCGAGCAGTACTTC. Translation gives CASSGPQVFAEQYF.

The chain combines TRBV4-1 with TRBJ1-4; no definite D call. V was cut by 3 bases and J by 15 bases, with 17 bases left in between. The CDR3 is made up of 13 amino acids. Germline values: CDR1 MGHRA, CDR2 YSYEKL. CDR3 DNA: TGCGCCAGCAGCCATCACTTTGACCTTGAGATGTTTTTT. The encoded protein is CASSHHFDLEMFF.

The chain carries TRBV7-9 and TRBJ2-3; TRBD2 matches at 11 bases. The CDR3 extends over 19 amino acids. CDR1 SEHNR and CDR2 FQNEAQ come from the germline V gene (reference sequence). Trimming removed 2 bases from V and 2 bases from J; junction bases left unmatched: 12. Here the CDR3 reads CASSLPGYPSGRSTDTQYF. The CDR3 bases are TGTGCCAGCAGCTTACCTGGCTACCCTAGCGGGAGGTCCACAGATACGCAGTATTTT. The whole variable domain, filled in from reference TRBV7-9 and TRBJ2-3, reads DTGVSQNPRHKITKRGQNVTFRCDPISEHNRLYWYRQTLGQGPEFLTYFQNEAQLEKSRLLSDRFSAERPKGSFSTLEIQRTEQGDSAMYLCASSLPGYPSGRSTDTQYFGPGTRLTVL.

This chain joins TRBV5-4 and TRBJ2-3; D is unresolved. The CDR3 is 18 amino acids. Germline CDR1 SGHNT, CDR2 YYREEE (reference sequence). Deletions cut 4 bases from V and 2 bases from J, with 23 bases between. The CDR3 reads CASSTEGRAIPSTDTQYF. The CDR3 region has the DNA TGTGCCAGCAGCACCGAAGGGCGAGCGATTCCCTCCACAGATACGCAGTATTTT.